One T cell receptor beta chain is described in this entry. The antigen remains undetermined. Time point reported: week 35, safety follow-up. Topical imiquimod was applied with each vaccine dose, which held 300 ug of mutant IDH1 20-mer peptide. These data originate in a study of a mutant IDH1 vaccine in newly diagnosed glioma. Study summary: Vaccination was launched 4-6 weeks after radiotherapy alone, or with temozolomide cycles. Earlier therapy was either radiotherapy, temozolomide, or both, and most got both.

The table came from immunoSEQ multiplex PCR; TCRdb's copy has only in-frame clones and leaves some out. The sample has about 41,000 clones, 75% to 90% seen once. The sample consisted of PBMCs, taken from a glioma patient whose treatment included an IDH1 peptide vaccine. The receptor was isolated from a man between 40 and 49 years old with glioma.

CDR3 loop: CASSLAVGPGHEKLFF. The CDR3 DNA reads TGTGCCAGCAGCTTGGCGGTGGGTCCGGGGCATGAAAAACTGTTTTTT. The chain employs TRBV5-6 and TRBJ1-4; D may be TRBD1 (5 bases). Germline V gene data show CDR1 as SGHDT and CDR2 as YYEEEE. Between the trimmed V and J ends, which lost 0 bases and 6 bases, there was a span of 15 bases. This CDR3 comprises 16 residues.